This TCR beta chain was retrieved from a study of CD8+CD57+ T cells in acquired aplastic anemia. The CDR3 contains 15 residues. Germline CDR1 LNHNV, CDR2 YYDKDF (reference sequence). The J segment lost 1 base and the V segment lost 6 bases, leaving 7 bases of the junction unmatched. The study profiled TCR beta VDJ and CDR3 using genomic DNA as template. Using its own MiXCR run on the reads, TCRdb lists one record per CDR3 protein. This table holds hundreds of thousands of distinct CDR3 sequences, 60% to 80% found once. The chain recombines TRBV15 with TRBJ2-5; 8 nucleotides line up with TRBD1. This TCR was recovered from a human donor in good health, serving as a control. Sequencing was carried out using sorted CD4+, CD8+, or CD8+CD57+ T cells (not recorded which) from PBMCs. The chain's CDR3 is CATSAPGTGQETQYF. DNA for the CDR3: TGTGCCACCAGTGCACCCGGGACAGGCCAAGAGACCCAGTACTTC.